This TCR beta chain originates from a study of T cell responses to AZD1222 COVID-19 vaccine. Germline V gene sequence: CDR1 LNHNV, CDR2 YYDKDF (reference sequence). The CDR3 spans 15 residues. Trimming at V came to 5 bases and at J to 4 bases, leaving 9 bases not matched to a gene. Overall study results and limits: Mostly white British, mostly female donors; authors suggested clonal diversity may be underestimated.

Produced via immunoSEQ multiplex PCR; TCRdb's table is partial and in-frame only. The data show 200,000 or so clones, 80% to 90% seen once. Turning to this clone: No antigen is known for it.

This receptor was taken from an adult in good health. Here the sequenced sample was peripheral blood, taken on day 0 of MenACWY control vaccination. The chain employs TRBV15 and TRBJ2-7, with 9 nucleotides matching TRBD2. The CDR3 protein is CATSPGASGKYEQYF. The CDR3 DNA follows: TGTGCCACCAGCCCGGGGGCTAGCGGGAAGTACGAGCAGTACTTC.